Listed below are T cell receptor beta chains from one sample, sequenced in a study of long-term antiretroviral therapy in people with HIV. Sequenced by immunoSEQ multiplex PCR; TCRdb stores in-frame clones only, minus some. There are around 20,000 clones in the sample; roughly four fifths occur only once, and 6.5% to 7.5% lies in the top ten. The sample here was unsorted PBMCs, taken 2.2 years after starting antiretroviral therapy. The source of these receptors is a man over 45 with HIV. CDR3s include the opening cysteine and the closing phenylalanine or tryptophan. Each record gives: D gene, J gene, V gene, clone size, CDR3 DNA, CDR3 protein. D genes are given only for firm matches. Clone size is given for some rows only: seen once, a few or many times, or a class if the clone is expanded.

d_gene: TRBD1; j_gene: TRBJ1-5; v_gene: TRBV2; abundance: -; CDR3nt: TGTGCCAGCAGTGTGTCAGGGGGGAGCAATCAGCCCCAGCATTTT; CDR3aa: CASSVSGGSNQPQHF
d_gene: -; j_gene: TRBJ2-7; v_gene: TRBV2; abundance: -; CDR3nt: TGTGCCAGCACCCGGGACGTAAGCTCCTACGAGCAGTACTTC; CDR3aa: CASTRDVSSYEQYF
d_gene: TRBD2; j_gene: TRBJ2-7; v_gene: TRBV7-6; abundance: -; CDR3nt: TGTGCCAGCAGCCTTGGTGGCGGGGGGGTCTACGAGCAGTACTTC; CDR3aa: CASSLGGGGVYEQYF
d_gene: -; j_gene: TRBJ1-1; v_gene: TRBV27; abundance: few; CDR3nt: TGTGCCAGCAGTTTATGGTCGACACCGAACACTGAAGCTTTCTTT; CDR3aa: CASSLWSTPNTEAFF
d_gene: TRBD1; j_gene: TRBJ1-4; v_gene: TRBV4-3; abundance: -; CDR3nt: TGCGCCAGCAGCCACAGGGGGGCTAATGAAAAACTGTTTTTT; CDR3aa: CASSHRGANEKLFF
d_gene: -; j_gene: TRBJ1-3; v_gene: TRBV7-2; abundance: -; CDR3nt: TGTGCCAGCAGCACGGGGAACTCGGCTGGAAACACCATATATTTT; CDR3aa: CASSTGNSAGNTIYF
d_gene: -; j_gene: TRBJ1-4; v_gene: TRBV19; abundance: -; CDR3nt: TGTGCCAGTAGTACTCAGGGGTTGGTTAATGAAAAACTGTTTTTT; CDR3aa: CASSTQGLVNEKLFF
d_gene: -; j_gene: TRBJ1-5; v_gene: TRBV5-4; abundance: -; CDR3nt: TGTGCCAGCAGCGAGGGATTTCATAGCAATCAGCCCCAGCATTTT; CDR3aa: CASSEGFHSNQPQHF
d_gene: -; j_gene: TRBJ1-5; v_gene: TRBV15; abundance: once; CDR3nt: TGTGCCACCAGCAGAGGGGGCAGGGCAGACAATCAGCCCCAGCATTTT; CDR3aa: CATSRGGRADNQPQHF
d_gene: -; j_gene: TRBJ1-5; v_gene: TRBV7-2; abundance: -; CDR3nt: TGTGCCAGCAGTCTTAGGGTTGATCAGCCCCAGCATTTT; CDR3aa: CASSLRVDQPQHF
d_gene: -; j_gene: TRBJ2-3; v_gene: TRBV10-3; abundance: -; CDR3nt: TGTGCCATCAGAAAGACCGTTCTTGTAGGAGATACGCAGTATTTT; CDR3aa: CAIRKTVLVGDTQYF
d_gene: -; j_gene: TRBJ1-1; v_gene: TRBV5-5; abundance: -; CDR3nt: TGTGCCAGCAGCTTGGCCCCGACAGAGAACACTGAAGCTTTCTTT; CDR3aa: CASSLAPTENTEAFF
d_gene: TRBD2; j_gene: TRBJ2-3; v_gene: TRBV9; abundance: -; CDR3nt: TGTGCCAGCAGTGGTAGCGGGACCAACACAGATACGCAGTATTTT; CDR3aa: CASSGSGTNTDTQYF
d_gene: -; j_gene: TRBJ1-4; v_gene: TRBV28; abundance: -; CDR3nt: TGTGCCAGCAGTCCCTACAGGGAAAAACTGTTTTTT; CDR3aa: CASSPYREKLFF
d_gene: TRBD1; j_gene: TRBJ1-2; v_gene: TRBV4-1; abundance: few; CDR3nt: TGCGCCAGCAGCCTAAACCATGGGACAGCTTCTAACTATGGCTACACCTTC; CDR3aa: CASSLNHGTASNYGYTF
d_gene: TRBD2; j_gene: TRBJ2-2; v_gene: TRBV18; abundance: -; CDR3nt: TGTGCCAGCTCACCAGGACTAGCGGGAGACACCGGGGAGCTGTTTTTT; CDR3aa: CASSPGLAGDTGELFF
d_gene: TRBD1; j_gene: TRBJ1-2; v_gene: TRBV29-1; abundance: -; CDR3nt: TGCAGCGTTGAAGGAGCGACAGGGATTAATGGCTACACCTTC; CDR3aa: CSVEGATGINGYTF
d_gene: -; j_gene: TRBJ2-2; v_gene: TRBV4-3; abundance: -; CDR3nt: TGCGCCAGCAGCCTGATCGGGTTTGCGAACACCGGGGAGCTGTTTTTT; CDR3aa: CASSLIGFANTGELFF
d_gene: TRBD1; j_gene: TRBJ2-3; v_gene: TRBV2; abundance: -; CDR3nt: TGTGCCAGCAGTGCCAACAGGGGTGCGGCAGATACGCAGTATTTT; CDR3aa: CASSANRGAADTQYF
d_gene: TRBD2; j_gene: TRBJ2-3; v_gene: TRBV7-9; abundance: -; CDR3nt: TGTGCCAGCAGCCAGGGACTAGCGGGAGACGCAGATACGCAGTATTTT; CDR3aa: CASSQGLAGDADTQYF
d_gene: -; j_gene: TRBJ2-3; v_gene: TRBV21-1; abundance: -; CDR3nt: TGTGCCAGCAGCAAAGAAGATGGGAGGGCTAGCGGCCCCTGCGTTACGCAGTATTTT; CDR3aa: CASSKEDGRASGPCVTQYF
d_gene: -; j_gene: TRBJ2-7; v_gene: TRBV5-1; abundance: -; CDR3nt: TGCGCCAGCAGCGACAGGGAGGCCTCCTACGAGCAGTACTTC; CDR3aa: CASSDREASYEQYF
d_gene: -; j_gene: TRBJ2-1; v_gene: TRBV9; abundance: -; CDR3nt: TGTGCCAGCAGCGCCGGGACTGGCTCCTACAATGAGCAGTTCTTC; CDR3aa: CASSAGTGSYNEQFF
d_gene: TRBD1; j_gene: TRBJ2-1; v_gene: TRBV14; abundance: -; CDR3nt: TGTGCCAGCAGCCGTACAGGGGGCTCCTACAATGAGCAGTTCTTC; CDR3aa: CASSRTGGSYNEQFF
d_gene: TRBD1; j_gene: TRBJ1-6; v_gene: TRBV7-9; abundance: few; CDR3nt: TGTGCCAGCAGCTTCGGGACAGGGAAGGGACCCCTCCACTTT; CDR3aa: CASSFGTGKGPLHF
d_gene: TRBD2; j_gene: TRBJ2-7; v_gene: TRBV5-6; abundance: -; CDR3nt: TGTGCCAGCAGCTCAGGACTAGCGGGACAGAACGAGCAGTACTTC; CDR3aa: CASSSGLAGQNEQYF